The rows below give T cell receptor beta chains drawn from one sample of a study of T cells in narcolepsy. Using immunoSEQ multiplex PCR, the repertoire was profiled, and TCRdb retains in-frame clones only, with some absent. The sample contains 25,000 to 40,000 clones, roughly 88% of which appear only once. The sample was CD45RA- memory CD4+ T cells from PBMCs. These receptors were obtained from a human donor with narcolepsy. Both conserved end residues are part of each CDR3. D genes are given only for firm matches. The listing skips clone size in some rows; elsewhere it reads once, few, many or a size class.

j_call,d_call,clone_size,v_call,cdr3_aa,cdr3_nt
TRBJ2-7,-,-,TRBV6-5,CASTPDGGYEQYF,TGTGCCAGCACCCCCGACGGAGGATACGAGCAGTACTTC
TRBJ2-7,TRBD1,-,TRBV5-1,CASSWTGDYEQYF,TGCGCCAGCAGCTGGACAGGGGACTACGAGCAGTACTTC
TRBJ2-5,-,-,TRBV5-1,CASSPAHTRIQETQYF,TGCGCCAGCAGCCCTGCTCATACTAGAATCCAAGAGACCCAGTACTTC
TRBJ1-2,-,-,TRBV6-5,CATRVPGGSNYGYTF,TGTGCCACCAGAGTACCTGGGGGATCTAACTATGGCTACACCTTC
TRBJ2-7,-,-,TRBV6-1,CASSLYKGPSYEQYF,TGTGCCAGCAGCCTCTACAAGGGTCCTTCCTACGAGCAGTACTTC
TRBJ2-1,-,-,TRBV6-6,CASSRVGSYNEQFF,TGTGCCAGCAGTCGTGTGGGCTCCTACAATGAGCAGTTCTTC
TRBJ1-1,TRBD1,-,TRBV28,CASSIRTGKNTEAFF,TGTGCCAGCAGCATCCGGACAGGGAAGAACACTGAAGCTTTCTTT
TRBJ1-5,-,-,TRBV27,CASSRLSRDLNQPQHF,TGTGCCAGCAGCCGACTTTCCAGGGACCTCAATCAGCCCCAGCATTTT
TRBJ2-1,-,-,TRBV15,CATSTLGDSKALNEQFF,TGTGCCACCAGCACCCTAGGGGATTCGAAAGCTCTCAATGAGCAGTTCTTC
TRBJ1-4,-,-,TRBV19,CASRRGGTNEKLFF,TGTGCCAGTAGGAGGGGTGGAACTAATGAAAAACTGTTTTTT
TRBJ2-2,-,-,TRBV6-5,CASSSRGVGTGELFF,TGTGCCAGCAGTTCCAGGGGTGTGGGCACCGGGGAGCTGTTTTTT
TRBJ2-3,-,-,TRBV30,CAWSVGQNTDTQYF,TGTGCCTGGAGTGTGGGGCAAAACACAGATACGCAGTATTTT
TRBJ1-2,TRBD1,-,TRBV27,CASSQTGPYGYTF,TGTGCCAGCAGTCAGACAGGGCCCTATGGCTACACCTTC
TRBJ1-5,-,few,TRBV7-8,CASRLGSSNQPQHF,TGTGCCAGCAGACTTGGGAGTAGCAATCAGCCCCAGCATTTT
TRBJ1-1,-,-,TRBV7-2,CASSLGFDRSEAFF,TGTGCCAGCAGCTTAGGTTTCGACAGGTCTGAAGCTTTCTTT
TRBJ2-4,TRBD1,-,TRBV2,CASRAGTVNIQYF,TGTGCCAGCAGAGCCGGGACAGTCAACATTCAGTACTTC